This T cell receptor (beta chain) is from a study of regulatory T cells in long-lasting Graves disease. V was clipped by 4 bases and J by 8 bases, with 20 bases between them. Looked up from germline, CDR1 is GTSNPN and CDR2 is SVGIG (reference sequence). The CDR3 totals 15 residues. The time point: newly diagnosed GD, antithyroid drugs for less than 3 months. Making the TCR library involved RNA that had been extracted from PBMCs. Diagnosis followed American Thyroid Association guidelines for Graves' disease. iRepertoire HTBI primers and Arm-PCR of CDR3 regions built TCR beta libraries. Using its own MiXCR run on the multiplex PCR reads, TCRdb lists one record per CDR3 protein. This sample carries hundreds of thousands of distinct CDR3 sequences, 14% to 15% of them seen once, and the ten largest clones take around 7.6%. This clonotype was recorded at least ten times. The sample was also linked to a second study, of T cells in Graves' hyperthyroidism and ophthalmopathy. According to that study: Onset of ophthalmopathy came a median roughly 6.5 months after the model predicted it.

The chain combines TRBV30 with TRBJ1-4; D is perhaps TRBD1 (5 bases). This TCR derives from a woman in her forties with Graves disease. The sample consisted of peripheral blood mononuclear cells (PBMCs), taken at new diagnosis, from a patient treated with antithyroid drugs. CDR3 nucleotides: TGTGCCTGGAATTCAGAGGGACGGCGTCGCGAAAAACTGTTTTTT. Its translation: CAWNSEGRRREKLFF.